The text below deals with one T cell receptor beta chain. Antigen unknown. This sample was taken from a study of vaccination effects on CD4 cells after COVID-19. Study information: Two-dose vaccination with either BNT162b2 or mRNA-1273 was given to the participants. Study-wide points: No early post-infection timepoints were available in the study, which also included few convalescent patients.

Sequencing in the ViraFEST assay came after antigen-specific CD4+ T cells had been expanded with viral peptide pools, which were used to stimulate PBMC. Culture proceeded for more than 8 days, and CD4+ T cells were then isolated. TCRdb keeps only in-frame clones here, not all; method: immunoSEQ multiplex PCR. The sample lists about 79,000 clones; 70% to 75% were seen once. The CDR3 is 16 amino acids. The germline V and J ends were trimmed by 5 bases and 4 bases, with 17 bases remaining between them. Per germline, CDR1 SGHTA and CDR2 FQGNSA. The chain links TRBV7-2 to TRBJ2-2, with D perhaps matching TRBD2 (7 bases). The receptor was isolated from a human donor who received a COVID-19 vaccine. The sample in question was CD4+ T cells from PBMCs cultured with HCoV-229E spike peptides, obtained before COVID-19 vaccination. The CDR3 DNA reads TGTGCCAGCAGCATGGAGGGGGGGGTTGCCACCGGGGAGCTGTTTTTT. The encoded protein is CASSMEGGVATGELFF.